Given below is one T cell receptor beta chain in context. The record originates from a study of T-cell reconstitution after alpha-beta-depleted transplantation in children. Preparing the TCRbeta library involved the use of unique molecular identifiers. TCRdb reprocessed the PCR reads via MiXCR and lists one record per CDR3 protein. Of about 400,000 distinct CDR3 sequences listed, roughly 22% are singletons. Per the germline V gene, CDR1 is DFQATT and CDR2 is SNEGSKA (reference sequence). This CDR3 region has 14 residues. Losses at the gene ends were 3 bases for V and 7 bases for J; bases not matched to a gene: 11.

This TCR derives from a human donor who donated a stem cell graft to a child with acute myeloid leukemia. The material sequenced was PBMCs from the stem cell graft donor, taken from the stem cell graft. The chain recombines TRBV20-1 with TRBJ2-7; 8 bases are shared with TRBD2. CDR3 nucleotide sequence: TGCAGTGCTAGTCAGCGGGAGCAAACCGGGGAGCAGTACTTC. Protein: CSASQREQTGEQYF.